These 16 T cell receptor beta chains came from one sample sequenced in a study of human T cells and chemical hapten exposure. Time point in this sample: patch test 2, 6 weeks after DPC sensitization. The treatment is: therapeutic diphenylcyclopropenone sensitization with weekly scalp DPC. TCRdb independently ran MiXCR on the RACE reads; one entry per CDR3 protein. Of approximately 84,000 distinct CDR3 sequences listed, roughly 10% were seen once; the top ten hold roughly 2.5%. Sequences were derived from whole blood, sampled in connection with sensitization to the hapten diphenylcyclopropenone (DPC). The receptors come from a woman aged 25 to 39 with alopecia areata. Some clones in this sample may be carry-over from other donors' samples.

This clonotype turned up a few times. The chain combines TRBV7-2 with TRBJ2-3; weak D call: TRBD1 (6 bases). The germline V gene encodes CDR1 SGHTA and CDR2 FQGNSA. Trimming shortened V by 6 bases and J by 3 bases, and 13 bases separated the two germline ends. The CDR3 consists of 14 residues. The CDR3 region is CASRRDTSTDTQYF. DNA for the CDR3: TGTGCCAGCAGACGGGACACCTCGACAGATACGCAGTATTTT.

There are many counts of this clonotype. The CDR3 is CASSLKNRGIIYGYTF. The CDR3, as DNA: TGTGCCAGCAGCCTAAAAAACAGGGGAATAATATATGGCTACACCTTC. V and J are TRBV14 and TRBJ1-2, with 7 bases matching TRBD1. Germline loops: CDR1 SGHDN, CDR2 FVKESK. V gave up 4 bases and J gave up 5 bases; unmatched junction bases: 13. This CDR3 is 16 amino acids long. Full variable domain (outside the CDR3, taken from reference TRBV14 and TRBJ1-2): EAGVTQFPSHSVIEKGQTVTLRCDPISGHDNLYWYRRVMGKEIKFLLHFVKESKQDESGMPNNRFLAERTGGTYSTLKVQPAELEDSGVYFCASSLKNRGIIYGYTFGSGTRLTVV.

J is TRBJ1-5 and V is TRBV10-2; D is possibly TRBD1 (6 bases). The germline V gene encodes CDR1 WSHSY and CDR2 SAAADI. This CDR3 region has 14 residues. Trimming shortened V by 8 bases and J by 6 bases, and 17 bases separated the two germline ends. The CDR3 protein is CASDPGGRAQPQHF. The CDR3 nucleotides read TGCGCCAGCGACCCTGGGGGGCGTGCTCAGCCCCAGCATTTT.

In its sample, this clonotype was seen many times. The chain is built from TRBV21-1 and TRBJ1-5; TRBD1 is the table's D call, not checked against the DNA. TRBV21-1 constitutes a pseudogene. The CDR3 is 17 amino acids. The CDR3 spells CASSKGQGRAFGQPQHF. The CDR3 nucleotides read TGTGCCAGCAGCAAGGGGCAGGGAAGGGCTTTCGGGCAGCCCCAGCATTTT.

This clonotype has ten or more counts. The chain joins TRBV11-3 to TRBJ1-6, with D uncertain. This CDR3 has 15 amino acids. Trimming removed 0 bases from V and 4 bases from J, with 7 bases in between. Germline-derived CDR1 and CDR2 are SGHNT and YENEEA. CDR3 loop: CASSLDRRYNSPLHF. CDR3 in DNA: TGTGCCAGCAGCTTAGACCGACGGTATAATTCACCCCTCCACTTT.

At least ten counts were recorded for this clonotype. This rearrangement joins TRBV6-2 or TRBV6-3 to TRBJ2-1; 12 bases map to TRBD2. Trimming at V came to 8 bases and at J to 9 bases, leaving 5 bases not matched to a gene. This CDR3 is built from 13 residues. Germline lookup yields CDR1 MNHEY and CDR2 SVGEGT. Written as DNA, the CDR3 is TGTGCCAGCGGACTAGCGGGGCCAAGTGAGCAGTTCTTC. Translation gives CASGLAGPSEQFF.

CDR3 sequence (DNA): TGCAGCGTAGTAGTCCCGGGACTAGTCATGCGGCCCGGGGAGCTGTTTTTT. Translation: CSVVVPGLVMRPGELFF. The rearrangement links TRBV29-1 to TRBJ2-2, with 8 bases fitting TRBD2. Trimming removed 6 bases from V and 6 bases from J; junction bases left unmatched: 18. The CDR3 runs to 17 residues. The V gene's germline CDR1 is SQVTM and CDR2 ANQGSEA.

At least ten counts were recorded for this clonotype. J is TRBJ2-5 and V is TRBV3-1; possible D gene TRBD1, 6 bases. The CDR3 totals 14 residues. Germline loops: CDR1 LGHDT, CDR2 YNNKEL (reference sequence). V was pared by 1 base and J by 7 bases, with 13 bases between. The chain's CDR3 is CASSQASGDRTQYF. The CDR3 DNA sequence: TGTGCCAGCAGCCAAGCCTCAGGGGATCGGACCCAGTACTTC.

This clonotype was seen many times. The J gene is TRBJ1-6, the V gene TRBV12-3 or TRBV12-4; no clear D. V lost 5 bases, J lost 7 bases, and 12 bases lay in between. This CDR3 spans 14 amino acids. The DNA of the CDR3 is TGTGCCAGCAGTCGCGGGATGCCCAATTCACCCCTCCACTTT. Encoded protein: CASSRGMPNSPLHF.

This clonotype showed up many times. The rearrangement uses TRBV5-8 and TRBJ2-3; D assignment may be TRBD1 or TRBD2 (5 bases each). With 0 bases removed from V and 3 bases from J, the gap between germline ends came to 14 bases. The CDR3 is 16 amino acids. The V gene's germline CDR1 is SGHTS and CDR2 YDEGEE. In DNA, the CDR3 is TGTGCCAGCAGCTTGGGAACAGGATGGGGGACAGATACGCAGTATTTT. Translation: CASSLGTGWGTDTQYF.

This clonotype occurred many times. V and J are TRBV12-3 or TRBV12-4 and TRBJ2-7; D is unclear. V dropped 5 bases and J dropped 2 bases, with 10 bases sitting between them. This CDR3 region has 13 residues. The CDR3 DNA follows: TGTGCCAGCAGTCTGGTAAATCCCTACGAGCAGTACTTC. Its translation is CASSLVNPYEQYF.

This clonotype was found many times. The chain recombines TRBV3-1 with TRBJ1-1; D is possibly TRBD1 (5 bases). The CDR3 consists of 14 residues. Germline V gene sequence: CDR1 LGHDT, CDR2 YNNKEL (reference sequence). V lost 2 bases to trimming and J lost 1 base, with 8 bases between them. In DNA, the CDR3 is TGTGCCAGCAGCCAAAGGGACCGGAACACTGAAGCTTTCTTT. Protein sequence: CASSQRDRNTEAFF.

The rearrangement uses TRBV7-2 and TRBJ2-7; 8 nucleotides agree with TRBD1. V shed 3 bases and J 12 bases; nucleotides not matched to a gene: 7. Per the germline V gene, CDR1 is SGHTA and CDR2 is FQGNSA. CDR3 size: 12 residues. The CDR3 DNA sequence: TGTGCCAGCAGCTTGTTCCCAGGGGGCGCGTACTTC. Amino acid sequence: CASSLFPGGAYF.

This clonotype was seen at least ten times. This chain's CDR3 is CASSLAGNTDTQYF. Written as DNA, the CDR3 is TGTGCCAGCAGCTTGGCGGGGAATACAGATACGCAGTATTTT. This chain links TRBV7-2 with TRBJ2-3; D is perhaps TRBD2 (6 bases). V was shortened by 3 bases and J by 3 bases, with 10 bases between the two germline ends. The V gene's germline CDR1 is SGHTA and CDR2 FQGNSA. The CDR3 is 14 amino acids.

At least ten counts were recorded for this clonotype. The V and J genes are TRBV19 and TRBJ2-1; 11 nucleotides agree with TRBD2. Trimming took 0 bases from V and 6 from J; bases not matched to a gene: 7. The CDR3 loop spans 17 amino acids. The germline CDR1 and CDR2 sequences are LNHDA and SQIVND (reference sequence). The CDR3 DNA is TGTGCCAGTAGTATAGATCTCGTGACTAGCGGGGCCAATGAGCAGTTCTTC. It specifies CASSIDLVTSGANEQFF.

This clonotype appeared a few times. The rearrangement uses TRBV5-1 and TRBJ2-1, with 15 nucleotides matching TRBD2. The CDR3 totals 18 residues. Germline CDR1 SGHRS, CDR2 YFSETQ. V lost 4 bases and J lost 5; bases outside the gene matches: 10. The CDR3 here is CASSPPGLAGGVNNEQFF. CDR3 nucleotides: TGCGCCAGCAGCCCCCCGGGACTAGCGGGAGGAGTGAACAATGAGCAGTTCTTC.